Listed below are T cell receptor beta chains from one sample, sequenced in a study of OX40 agonist ivuxolimab in advanced cancers. Clones were sequenced by immunoSEQ multiplex PCR, and TCRdb holds only the in-frame ones, with some missing. This table has 30,000 to 40,000 clones, more than 70% appearing once. The input for sequencing was CD4+ or CD8+ T cells sorted from blood, taken in a trial of the OX40 agonist ivuxolimab. The receptors originated from an adult with an advanced solid tumor such as melanoma, head and neck, liver or kidney cancer. Both conserved end residues are part of each CDR3. Each record gives: J gene, V gene, clone size, D gene, CDR3 protein, CDR3 DNA. D genes are given only for firm matches. A clone size is listed for some rows: how often the clone was seen (once, few, many), or a class if it is expanded.

J: TRBJ1-1
V: TRBV19
size: -
D: TRBD1
CDR3: CASSVTGQGAVGGRAFF
DNA: TGTGCCAGTAGTGTTACGGGACAGGGGGCCGTGGGCGGTAGAGCTTTCTTT

J: TRBJ2-7
V: TRBV19
size: -
D: -
CDR3: CASSIHLGRGSNEQYF
DNA: TGTGCCAGTAGTATCCACTTGGGCAGGGGTTCCAACGAGCAGTACTTC

J: TRBJ2-6
V: TRBV4-3
size: -
D: -
CDR3: CASSPGQAGANVLTF
DNA: TGCGCCAGCAGCCCCGGCCAGGCTGGGGCCAACGTCCTGACTTTC

J: TRBJ1-3
V: TRBV5-1
size: -
D: -
CDR3: CASSPGPTGAGNTIYF
DNA: TGCGCCAGCAGCCCCGGCCCAACAGGAGCTGGAAACACCATATATTTT

J: TRBJ2-2
V: TRBV11-2
size: -
D: -
CDR3: CASSLGRGAPGELFF
DNA: TGTGCCAGCAGCTTAGGAAGGGGGGCCCCCGGGGAGCTGTTTTTT

J: TRBJ2-4
V: TRBV18
size: -
D: -
CDR3: CASSPDWGGPEGNIQYF
DNA: TGTGCCAGCTCACCCGATTGGGGCGGCCCTGAGGGAAACATTCAGTACTTC

J: TRBJ2-1
V: TRBV14
size: -
D: TRBD2
CDR3: CASSRGSGSPHNEQFF
DNA: TGTGCCAGCAGCCGAGGTAGCGGGAGTCCGCACAATGAGCAGTTCTTC

J: TRBJ2-3
V: TRBV10-3
size: -
D: TRBD2
CDR3: CAISTWAGVGTDTQYF
DNA: TGTGCCATCAGTACCTGGGCGGGAGTGGGGACAGATACGCAGTATTTT

J: TRBJ2-7
V: TRBV6-5
size: -
D: -
CDR3: CASSPYLEGDEQYF
DNA: TGTGCCAGCAGCCCCTACCTCGAGGGCGACGAGCAGTACTTC

J: TRBJ1-5
V: TRBV5-6
size: -
D: -
CDR3: CASSFKVSNQPQHF
DNA: TGTGCCAGCAGCTTTAAGGTTAGCAATCAGCCCCAGCATTTT

J: TRBJ2-3
V: TRBV28
size: -
D: -
CDR3: CASSPGPNRDTQYF
DNA: TGTGCCAGCAGTCCGGGCCCTAACAGGGATACGCAGTATTTT

J: TRBJ2-2
V: TRBV7-9
size: -
D: -
CDR3: CASSHGARQTGELFF
DNA: TGTGCCAGCAGCCACGGCGCAAGGCAGACCGGGGAGCTGTTTTTT

J: TRBJ2-7
V: TRBV9
size: -
D: -
CDR3: CASSVGMEIYEQYF
DNA: TGTGCCAGCAGCGTAGGAATGGAGATTTACGAGCAGTACTTC

J: TRBJ2-2
V: TRBV10-3
size: -
D: -
CDR3: CAIKEQTTNTGELFF
DNA: TGTGCCATCAAGGAGCAGACTACGAACACCGGGGAGCTGTTTTTT

J: TRBJ1-1
V: TRBV2
size: -
D: -
CDR3: CASREMNTEAFF
DNA: TGTGCCAGCAGAGAGATGAACACTGAAGCTTTCTTT

J: TRBJ1-4
V: TRBV28
size: -
D: -
CDR3: CASRTPGVNEKLFF
DNA: TGTGCCAGCAGGACTCCGGGGGTTAATGAAAAACTGTTTTTT

J: TRBJ2-7
V: TRBV5-1
size: -
D: TRBD2
CDR3: CASSPPTSGNFKGEQYF
DNA: TGCGCCAGCAGCCCACCGACTAGCGGGAATTTTAAGGGCGAGCAGTACTTC

J: TRBJ2-1
V: TRBV23-1
size: -
D: -
CDR3: CASKFQGIGNEQFF
DNA: TGCGCCAGCAAGTTCCAGGGTATAGGCAATGAGCAGTTCTTC

J: TRBJ2-1
V: TRBV9
size: -
D: -
CDR3: CASSVALRTYNEQFF
DNA: TGTGCCAGCAGCGTAGCCCTCCGGACCTACAATGAGCAGTTCTTC

J: TRBJ2-7
V: TRBV19
size: -
D: TRBD1
CDR3: CASSMTGWDEQYF
DNA: TGTGCCAGTAGTATGACAGGGTGGGACGAGCAGTACTTC

J: TRBJ1-5
V: TRBV19
size: -
D: TRBD1
CDR3: CASRLLDRDFNQPQHF
DNA: TGTGCCAGTAGGCTATTAGACAGGGATTTTAATCAGCCCCAGCATTTT

J: TRBJ2-2
V: TRBV9
size: once
D: -
CDR3: CASTPRSNTGELFF
DNA: TGTGCCAGCACCCCACGCTCGAACACCGGGGAGCTGTTTTTT

J: TRBJ2-1
V: TRBV28
size: -
D: TRBD1
CDR3: CASSSRQGPSEQFF
DNA: TGTGCCAGCAGTTCCCGACAGGGTCCGAGTGAGCAGTTCTTC

J: TRBJ2-1
V: TRBV10-3
size: -
D: TRBD2
CDR3: CAISESWTSGYNEQFF
DNA: TGTGCCATCAGTGAGTCATGGACTAGCGGGTACAATGAGCAGTTCTTC

J: TRBJ1-3
V: TRBV5-6
size: -
D: -
CDR3: CASSPQPVVSVSGNTIYF
DNA: TGTGCCAGCAGCCCCCAGCCCGTAGTGTCAGTCTCTGGAAACACCATATATTTT

J: TRBJ2-1
V: TRBV7-3
size: -
D: -
CDR3: CASSLTGAYNEQFF
DNA: TGTGCCAGCAGCTTAACGGGGGCCTACAATGAGCAGTTCTTC

J: TRBJ1-1
V: TRBV6-5
size: -
D: -
CDR3: CASSYSGSGAGAFF
DNA: TGTGCCAGCAGTTACTCGGGATCGGGAGCCGGAGCTTTCTTT

J: TRBJ2-7
V: TRBV6-6
size: -
D: TRBD2
CDR3: CASSYQESSGSLNF
DNA: TGTGCCAGCAGTTACCAAGAGTCTAGCGGGAGTTTGAACTTC

J: TRBJ2-1
V: TRBV7-2
size: -
D: TRBD2
CDR3: CASSFGGAGVHEQFF
DNA: TGTGCCAGCAGCTTCGGGGGTGCGGGAGTACATGAGCAGTTCTTC

J: TRBJ2-3
V: TRBV5-1
size: once
D: -
CDR3: CASSTGGVRAADTQYF
DNA: TGCGCCAGCAGCACCGGGGGCGTCAGAGCGGCAGATACGCAGTATTTT

J: TRBJ2-2
V: TRBV19
size: -
D: -
CDR3: CASSIRGANTGELFF
DNA: TGTGCCAGTAGTATCCGAGGGGCGAACACCGGGGAGCTGTTTTTT

J: TRBJ1-5
V: TRBV10-3
size: -
D: TRBD1
CDR3: CAIQDRGTGQPQHF
DNA: TGTGCCATTCAGGACAGGGGCACGGGTCAGCCCCAGCATTTT

J: TRBJ1-1
V: TRBV11-3
size: -
D: -
CDR3: CASSLAGTEAFF
DNA: TGTGCCAGCAGCTTAGCCGGCACTGAAGCTTTCTTT

J: TRBJ1-5
V: TRBV5-1
size: -
D: -
CDR3: CASREGFNQPQHF
DNA: TGCGCCAGCAGGGAGGGATTTAATCAGCCCCAGCATTTT

J: TRBJ2-2
V: TRBV2
size: -
D: -
CDR3: CASSDEGAGELFF
DNA: TGTGCCAGCAGTGATGAGGGGGCCGGGGAGCTGTTTTTT

J: TRBJ2-7
V: TRBV18
size: -
D: TRBD1
CDR3: CASSPPRAGTGGYEQYF
DNA: TGTGCCAGCTCACCACCGCGGGCCGGGACAGGGGGGTACGAGCAGTACTTC

J: TRBJ1-5
V: TRBV6-5
size: -
D: -
CDR3: CASSYSGGSGNQPQHF
DNA: TGTGCCAGCAGTTACTCGGGAGGTTCCGGCAATCAGCCCCAGCATTTT

J: TRBJ2-7
V: TRBV18
size: -
D: TRBD1
CDR3: CASSLTGHSSYEQYF
DNA: TGTGCCAGCTCATTGACAGGGCACAGCTCCTACGAGCAGTACTTC

J: TRBJ2-3
V: TRBV5-1
size: -
D: TRBD2
CDR3: CASSLGLAVTDTQYF
DNA: TGCGCCAGCAGTCTGGGACTAGCGGTCACAGATACGCAGTATTTT

J: TRBJ2-3
V: TRBV7-8
size: once
D: -
CDR3: CASSLAPHTDTQYF
DNA: TGTGCCAGCAGCTTAGCGCCCCACACAGATACGCAGTATTTT

J: TRBJ2-7
V: TRBV28
size: -
D: -
CDR3: CASKGSYEQYF
DNA: TGTGCCAGCAAAGGCTCCTACGAGCAGTACTTC

J: TRBJ2-7
V: TRBV6-1
size: -
D: -
CDR3: CASSDRRAGYEQYF
DNA: TGTGCCAGCAGTGATCGAAGGGCGGGTTACGAGCAGTACTTC

J: TRBJ2-7
V: TRBV11-3
size: -
D: TRBD2
CDR3: CASSPGGGPVGQYF
DNA: TGTGCCAGCAGCCCGGGGGGGGGACCAGTAGGGCAGTACTTC

J: TRBJ1-3
V: TRBV18
size: -
D: -
CDR3: CASSPTGTDSGNTIYF
DNA: TGTGCCAGCTCACCTACCGGGACCGACTCTGGAAACACCATATATTTT

J: TRBJ2-3
V: TRBV14
size: -
D: TRBD2
CDR3: CASSTSGSRETQYF
DNA: TGTGCCAGCAGCACTAGCGGGTCTCGGGAGACGCAGTATTTT